A single sample gave rise to the 32 T cell receptor beta chains below, sequenced in a study of identical twins' blood T cells. TCRdb recomputed calls from the 5' RACE reads with MiXCR, one row per CDR3 protein. Of around 380,000 distinct CDR3 sequences in the sample, 28% are singletons; the top ten hold about 6%. The sample comprised PBMCs. Receptors originate from a woman aged 18 to 49 in good health.

This clonotype turned up a few times. The chain uses TRBV6-5 and TRBJ1-1; D gene unclear. Germline CDR1 MNHEY, CDR2 SVGAGI. There are 13 residues in the CDR3. The V end lost 6 bases, the J end lost 3 bases, and 11 bases lay between the germline ends. The CDR3 bases are TGTGCCAGCAGCCTTGGGGTGTACACTGAAGCTTTCTTT. Protein product: CASSLGVYTEAFF.

J is TRBJ2-2 and V is TRBV11-3, with D uncertain. This CDR3 spans 16 amino acids. Trimming removed 1 base at V and 4 bases at J, with 13 bases between. CDR1 SGHNT and CDR2 YENEEA come from the germline V gene. The CDR3 spells CASSLGSSGVTGELFF. CDR3 in DNA: TGTGCCAGCAGCTTAGGATCCAGTGGGGTCACCGGGGAGCTGTTTTTT.

This clonotype was counted a few times. The rearrangement joins TRBV7-9 to TRBJ2-2; 8 nucleotides line up with TRBD1. The CDR3 runs 16 residues. Germline-derived CDR1 and CDR2 are SEHNR and FQNEAQ (reference sequence). Trimming cost V 5 bases and J 2 bases; bases outside gene matches: 7. The CDR3 spells CASSPPQGVNTGELFF. The CDR3 DNA reads TGTGCCAGCAGCCCCCCACAGGGGGTTAACACCGGGGAGCTGTTTTTT.

This clonotype showed up just a few times. This chain connects TRBV4-3 to TRBJ1-6; D uncertain. The CDR3 consists of 16 residues. Germline values: CDR1 LGHNA, CDR2 YSLEER. The V and J ends lost 3 bases and 0 bases respectively, with 9 bases between them. CDR3 DNA: TGCGCCAGCAGCCACACAGCGAGCTCCTATAATTCACCCCTCCACTTT. Its protein is CASSHTASSYNSPLHF.

V and J are TRBV20-1 and TRBJ1-2, with D hard to call. This CDR3 is 13 amino acids long. Germline-derived CDR1 and CDR2 are DFQATT and SNEGSKA (reference sequence). V lost 5 bases, J lost 4 bases, and 14 bases lay in between. CDR3 nucleotide sequence: TGCAGTGCTCCGAGTACTTCAGCCTATGGCTACACCTTC. Translation gives CSAPSTSAYGYTF.

This clonotype was counted a few times. This sequence joins TRBV6-2 or TRBV6-3 and TRBJ1-5; 10 nucleotides align to TRBD1. The V segment lost 7 bases and the J segment 11 bases; nucleotides outside the gene matches: 11. This CDR3 contains 14 residues. Germline V gene lookup returns CDR1 MNHEY and CDR2 SVGEGT. The CDR3 sequence is CASTRQGAARAQHF. CDR3 bases: TGTGCCAGCACAAGACAGGGGGCCGCAAGGGCCCAGCATTTT.

The chain carries TRBV5-1 and TRBJ2-1; maybe TRBD1 (6 bases). V gave up 5 bases and J gave up 6 bases, with 18 bases separating them. This CDR3 is built from 15 residues. Germline CDR1 reads SGHRS; CDR2 reads YFSETQ. The CDR3 DNA reads TGCGCCAGCAGTGTCGCCCAGGGGTCCCGCAATGAGCAGTTCTTC. Translating gives CASSVAQGSRNEQFF.

This clonotype was seen more than once but under ten times. The conserved closing phenylalanine or tryptophan is absent in this CDR3, likely reflecting a read error. This sequence joins TRBV19 and TRBJ2-7; either TRBD1 or TRBD2 may fit D (5 bases each). With 8 bases removed from V and 0 bases from J, the gap between germline ends came to 14 bases. This CDR3 comprises 14 residues. Germline CDR1 LNHDA, CDR2 SQIVND (reference sequence). The CDR3: CASSGWGSSYEQYL. In DNA form, the CDR3 reads TGTGCCAGTTCGGGGTGGGGGAGCTCCTACGAGCAGTACCTC.

This chain joins TRBV12-3 or TRBV12-4 and TRBJ1-5, with D hard to call. V lost 7 bases and J lost 6, with 10 bases in between. The CDR3 sequence is 12 residues long. The chain's CDR3 is CASTQTGQPQHF. In DNA form, the CDR3 reads TGTGCCAGCACCCAGACCGGTCAGCCCCAGCATTTT.

Concerning this clonotype itself: An end of the junction does not agree with germline; a read error may underlie this. This sequence joins TRBV12-3 or TRBV12-4 and TRBJ2-3, with 12 bases that match TRBD1. The CDR3 consists of 16 residues. The CDR3 nucleotides read TGTGCCAGCAGGCCCGGGACAGGGGGCTACGCAGATGCGCAGTATTTT. This gives the protein CASRPGTGGYADAQYF.

A few counts support this clonotype. The rearrangement uses TRBV20-1 and TRBJ1-1; D is unclear. The CDR3 extends over 12 amino acids. Germline CDR1 and CDR2: DFQATT and SNEGSKA (reference sequence). The ends were cut back, 3 bases at V and 8 bases at J, with 13 bases in the middle. In DNA form, the CDR3 reads TGCAGTGCTAGGATATTGGGGAGAGAAGCTTTCTTT. Translating it yields CSARILGREAFF.

This chain links TRBV7-9 with TRBJ1-3; D ambiguous. The CDR3 has 12 residues. Trimming cost V 7 bases and J 3 bases, with 7 bases left between them. Germline V gene sequence: CDR1 SEHNR, CDR2 FQNEAQ (reference sequence). CDR3 protein: CASTRVGNTIYF. For the CDR3, the DNA is TGTGCCAGCACGCGGGTTGGAAACACCATATATTTT.

This clonotype was detected a few times. This chain links TRBV19 with TRBJ1-1, with unresolved D. Trimming stripped 6 bases from V and 11 bases from J, with 28 bases between. CDR1 LNHDA and CDR2 SQIVND come from the germline V gene (reference sequence). The CDR3 loop spans 16 amino acids. CDR3 protein: CASRRYVSLARDEAFF. CDR3 nucleotides: TGTGCCAGTAGGCGTTACGTATCTCTGGCTCGAGACGAGGCTTTCTTT.

V and J are TRBV12-3 or TRBV12-4 and TRBJ2-3; 7 bases match TRBD1. The CDR3 consists of 15 residues. After removal of 3 bases from V and 7 bases from J, the junction contained 10 bases not matched to a gene. CDR3 sequence: CASSFLSRGSHTQYF. The CDR3 DNA reads TGTGCCAGCAGTTTCTTATCCAGGGGGTCCCATACGCAGTATTTT.

The gene calls are TRBV5-1 and TRBJ1-4; D gene uncertain. V lost 4 bases and J 10 bases, leaving 14 bases between the germline ends. Germline lookup yields CDR1 SGHRS and CDR2 YFSETQ. The CDR3 covers 13 residues. The CDR3 protein is CASSPDGDRKLFF. The DNA for the CDR3 is TGCGCCAGCAGCCCGGACGGGGATCGAAAACTGTTTTTT.

The sample holds a few counts of this clonotype. The rearrangement uses TRBV10-3 and TRBJ2-2; 7 positions agree with TRBD2. The CDR3 totals 14 residues. The V segment lost 6 bases and the J segment 2 bases; nucleotides outside the gene matches: 3. From germline, CDR1 is ENHRY and CDR2 SYGVKD. In DNA form, the CDR3 reads TGTGCCATCAGATCGACTAGCAACACCGGGGAGCTGTTTTTT. It translates to CAIRSTSNTGELFF.

In its sample, this clonotype was seen a few times. The CDR3 here is CASSKGDWDINTDTQYF. Written as DNA, the CDR3 is TGTGCCAGCAGCAAAGGAGATTGGGACATTAACACAGATACGCAGTATTTT. The J gene is TRBJ2-3, the V gene TRBV21-1; no check of the table's D call, TRBD1, against the DNA was made. TRBV21-1 is flagged as a pseudogene. This CDR3 region has 17 residues.

In its sample, this clonotype was seen a few times. The chain carries TRBV12-3 or TRBV12-4 and TRBJ2-3, with TRBD2 matching over 7 bases. Losses at the gene ends were 1 base for V and 2 bases for J; bases not matched to a gene: 6. The length of the CDR3 is 16 residues. CDR3 coding DNA: TGTGCCAGCAGTTTAGGGCTAGCGGATTACACAGATACGCAGTATTTT. Translating gives CASSLGLADYTDTQYF.

The sample holds a few counts of this clonotype. The chain is built from TRBV7-9 and TRBJ1-2, with TRBD1 matching 9 bases. The V segment lost 5 bases and the J segment 7 bases; nucleotides outside the gene matches: 11. Looked up from germline, CDR1 is SEHNR and CDR2 is FQNEAQ (reference sequence). The CDR3 contains 15 residues. The CDR3 loop reads CASSDKGGTGFGYTF. The DNA for the CDR3 is TGTGCCAGCAGCGACAAAGGAGGGACAGGGTTTGGCTACACCTTC.

This clonotype was found a few times. The chain combines TRBV6-2 or TRBV6-3 with TRBJ1-2; TRBD1 aligns across 7 bases. The CDR3 runs 15 residues. Germline values: CDR1 MNHEY, CDR2 SVGEGT. V shed 6 bases, J shed 5 bases, and the junction held 12 bases outside the gene matches. This chain's CDR3 is CASSPPRQGFYGYTF. For the CDR3, the DNA is TGTGCCAGCAGCCCTCCCCGACAGGGTTTTTATGGCTACACCTTC.

This clonotype was seen a few times. The chain joins TRBV5-6 to TRBJ1-1, with 7 bases matching TRBD1. The germline V gene has CDR1 SGHDT and CDR2 YYEEEE. The CDR3 covers 17 residues. The V and J ends lost 3 bases and 2 bases, in that order; junction bases with no gene match: 13. CDR3 residues: CASSSIILGTANTEAFF. DNA for the CDR3: TGTGCCAGCAGCTCAATAATCCTCGGGACAGCCAACACTGAAGCTTTCTTT.

This clonotype was observed a few times. This chain uses TRBV7-7 with TRBJ2-3; 7 bases match TRBD2. With 0 bases clipped from V and 4 bases from J, the junction kept 4 bases outside the gene matches. This CDR3 has 15 amino acids. The germline gives CDR1 SSHAT, CDR2 FNYEAQ (reference sequence). CDR3 nucleotides: TGTGCCAGCAGCTTAGCCAGCGGGATATCAGATACGCAGTATTTT. As protein: CASSLASGISDTQYF.

The rearrangement joins TRBV10-3 to TRBJ1-1; D gene ambiguous. The V gene's germline CDR1 is ENHRY and CDR2 SYGVKD. Between the trimmed V and J ends, which lost 0 bases and 0 bases, there was a span of 14 bases. The CDR3 length is 17 residues. The CDR3 loop reads CAISESLGTGMNTEAFF. CDR3 nucleotide sequence: TGTGCCATCAGTGAGTCTCTTGGTACGGGGATGAACACTGAAGCTTTCTTT.

This chain joins TRBV4-3 and TRBJ2-3, with D tentatively TRBD2 (5 bases). The V gene lost 4 bases and the J gene lost 2 bases, with 16 bases spanning the gap. Germline-derived CDR1 and CDR2 are LGHNA and YSLEER. This CDR3 comprises 16 residues. The CDR3 coding sequence is TGCGCCAGCAGCCCCCTTTTGCAAGCGGACACAGATACGCAGTATTTT. Translation: CASSPLLQADTDTQYF.

This chain connects TRBV5-1 to TRBJ1-2; D may be TRBD1 (5 bases). In germline, CDR1 is SGHRS, CDR2 YFSETQ. V was clipped by 7 bases and J by 4 bases, with 17 bases between them. The CDR3 has 14 amino acids. CDR3 DNA: TGCGCCAGCCCTCACCCCTCCGACAGCTATGGCTACACCTTC. Its translation: CASPHPSDSYGYTF.

This clonotype was observed many times. This chain connects TRBV3-1 to TRBJ1-4; TRBD1 might be the D (5 bases). Germline CDR1 LGHDT, CDR2 YNNKEL (reference sequence). V lost 2 bases, J lost 4 bases, and 8 bases lay in between. CDR3 length equals 14 residues. The CDR3 coding sequence is TGTGCCAGCAGCCAATTTGGGGGTAATGAAAAACTGTTTTTT. Protein product: CASSQFGGNEKLFF.

This chain joins TRBV5-1 and TRBJ1-2; D is unclear. The germline gives CDR1 SGHRS, CDR2 YFSETQ. There are 12 residues in the CDR3. V lost 0 bases to trimming and J lost 8 bases, with 8 bases between them. The CDR3 DNA sequence: TGCGCCAGCAGCTTGGATTTAGGAGGCTACACCTTC. It is translated as CASSLDLGGYTF.

There are a few counts of this clonotype. V usage is TRBV9 and J usage is TRBJ2-1; the D is unclear. This CDR3 has 10 residues. Germline V CDR1 and CDR2: SGDLS, YYNGEE. V was cut by 3 bases and J by 5 bases, with 0 bases left in between. CDR3 nucleotides: TGTGCCAGCAGCGACAATGAGCAGTTCTTC. Amino acids: CASSDNEQFF.

This chain links TRBV7-8 with TRBJ2-7; 8 bases agree with TRBD1. The J segment lost 6 bases and the V segment lost 4 bases, leaving 8 bases of the junction unmatched. From germline, CDR1 is SGHVS and CDR2 FQNEAQ. The CDR3 contains 14 residues. The CDR3 loop reads CASSYGQGSGEQYF. The CDR3 DNA reads TGTGCCAGCAGCTACGGACAGGGATCAGGCGAGCAGTACTTC.

This clonotype has a handful of counts. J is TRBJ1-2 and V is TRBV20-1; D possibly corresponds to TRBD1 (6 bases). The V end lost 3 bases, the J end lost 6 bases, and 14 bases lay between the germline ends. The germline gives CDR1 DFQATT, CDR2 SNEGSKA (reference sequence). This CDR3 is 13 amino acids long. CDR3 loop: CSARGGGADGYTF. The CDR3 DNA reads as TGCAGTGCTAGGGGCGGGGGGGCAGATGGCTACACCTTC.

The chain couples TRBV20-1 to TRBJ2-2, with D possibly matching TRBD1 (5 bases). V lost 0 bases and J lost 4, with 12 bases in between. This CDR3 contains 15 residues. Germline assignment: CDR1 DFQATT and CDR2 SNEGSKA (reference sequence). In DNA, the CDR3 is TGCAGTGCTAGAGATTGGGGCAGGGCCACCGGGGAGCTGTTTTTT. Its translation is CSARDWGRATGELFF.

The chain couples TRBV5-1 to TRBJ2-3; D is possibly TRBD1 (5 bases). Germline values: CDR1 SGHRS, CDR2 YFSETQ. The ends were cut back, 2 bases at V and 11 bases at J, with 18 bases in the middle. This CDR3 region has 14 residues. The CDR3 sequence: CASSFLSAPGMQYF. In nucleotides, the CDR3 is TGCGCCAGCAGCTTCTTGTCAGCGCCAGGGATGCAGTATTTT. The variable domain in full, completed from reference TRBV5-1 and TRBJ2-3, reads KAGVTQTPRYLIKTRGQQVTLSCSPISGHRSVSWYQQTPGQGLQFLFEYFSETQRNKGNFPGRFSGRQFSNSRSEMNVSTLELGDSALYLCASSFLSAPGMQYFGPGTRLTVL.